The entry below gives a single TCR beta chain sequence along with its context. The sample is drawn from a study of shared clonotypes between healthy human individuals. Generated by immunoSEQ multiplex PCR, the TCRdb table keeps only in-frame clones and is missing some. The sample records under 1,900,000 clones, 98% being singletons. The length of the CDR3 is 16 residues. The V gene lost 5 bases and the J gene lost 0 bases, with 17 bases spanning the gap. Germline assignment: CDR1 SEHNR and CDR2 FQNEAQ (reference sequence). The sequenced sample consisted of naive CD4+ T cells sorted from blood. Subset given: CD45RA+ positively selected. The J gene is TRBJ2-7, the V gene TRBV7-9; D may be TRBD1 or TRBD2 (5 bases each). The sequence was obtained from a man aged 25 to 45 in good health. Written as DNA, the CDR3 is TGTGCCAGCAGCCCTAGGGGAACAGGAGGCTCCTACGAGCAGTACTTC. Protein product: CASSPRGTGGSYEQYF. Together with reference TRBV7-9 and TRBJ2-7, the CDR3 gives the full variable domain: DTGVSQNPRHKITKRGQNVTFRCDPISEHNRLYWYRQTLGQGPEFLTYFQNEAQLEKSRLLSDRFSAERPKGSFSTLEIQRTEQGDSAMYLCASSPRGTGGSYEQYFGPGTRLTVT.